Listed below are T cell receptor beta chains from one sample, sequenced in a study of cytomegalovirus exposure and HLA in healthy donors. The table came from immunoSEQ multiplex PCR; TCRdb's copy has only in-frame clones and leaves some out. The repertoire holds about 170,000 clones, with about 80% as singletons. Material for sequencing was PBMCs. The receptors originated from a woman aged 25-40 years in good health and CMV-seropositive. Each CDR3 is given with its conserved first and last residue. The D gene is left open where the match is weak. Clone size appears in some rows only: once, few, many, or a class for an expanded clone.

j_call d_call v_call cdr3_length clone_size cdr3_aa cdr3_nt
TRBJ2-7 TRBD1 TRBV6-1 16 - CASSAGTGEGSYEQYF TGTGCCAGCAGTGCGGGGACAGGGGAGGGCTCCTACGAGCAGTACTTC
TRBJ1-1 - TRBV30 13 - CAWQDAGNTEAFF TGTGCCTGGCAAGACGCGGGGAACACTGAAGCTTTCTTT
TRBJ1-2 - TRBV11-2 17 - CASSLGGWDTVNYGYTF TGTGCCAGCAGCTTAGGTGGGTGGGACACGGTTAACTATGGCTACACCTTC
TRBJ2-7 - TRBV6-5 13 - CASRDRLSYEQYF TGTGCCAGCCGTGACAGGTTGTCCTACGAGCAGTACTTC
TRBJ2-5 - TRBV28 13 - CASSRTARETQYF TGTGCCAGCAGCCGGACAGCCCGGGAGACCCAGTACTTC
TRBJ2-2 - TRBV19 13 - CASTGGYAGELFF TGTGCCAGTACTGGAGGGTACGCCGGGGAGCTGTTTTTT
TRBJ1-1 - TRBV6-1 13 - CASSVGGDTEAFF TGTGCCAGCAGTGTGGGGGGGGACACTGAAGCTTTCTTT
TRBJ2-7 - TRBV28 14 few CASSIRKSASEQYF TGTGCCAGCAGTATCAGGAAATCTGCAAGTGAGCAGTACTTC
TRBJ1-5 - TRBV30 11 - CAWSEGEPQHF TGTGCCTGGAGTGAGGGGGAGCCCCAGCATTTT
TRBJ2-2 TRBD1 TRBV7-2 15 - CASSRGQGNTGELFF TGTGCCAGCAGCCGGGGACAGGGGAACACCGGGGAGCTGTTTTTT
TRBJ2-1 TRBD2 TRBV2 15 - CASSDGLAGVSEQFF TGTGCCAGCAGTGATGGACTAGCGGGAGTCAGTGAGCAGTTCTTC
TRBJ2-7 - TRBV2 15 - CASTEGRTVSYEQYF TGTGCCAGCACCGAGGGAAGGACGGTCTCCTACGAGCAGTACTTC
TRBJ1-5 - TRBV5-1 15 - CASSSRGRASQPQHF TGCGCCAGCAGCTCCCGGGGGAGGGCGAGTCAGCCCCAGCATTTT
TRBJ1-2 - TRBV6-5 14 - CASSYAGRDYGYTF TGTGCCAGCAGTTACGCGGGCAGAGACTATGGCTACACCTTC
TRBJ1-4 TRBD1 TRBV6-5 16 once CASSFQTGGRNEKLFF TGTGCCAGCAGTTTCCAAACAGGGGGCCGTAATGAAAAACTGTTTTTT
TRBJ2-1 - TRBV28 12 few CASIGVYNEQFF TGTGCCAGCATAGGGGTCTACAATGAGCAGTTCTTC
TRBJ1-2 TRBD1 TRBV7-2 15 - CASSLRQGAFYGYTF TGTGCCAGCAGCCTCCGACAGGGGGCTTTCTATGGCTACACCTTC
TRBJ2-1 - TRBV28 15 - CASSPSPVPYNEQFF TGTGCCAGCAGTCCATCTCCAGTACCCTACAATGAGCAGTTCTTC
TRBJ2-7 - TRBV6-7 16 few CASSQNRYPGLYEQYF TGTGCCAGCAGTCAGAACAGGTACCCTGGGCTGTACGAGCAGTACTTC
TRBJ2-6 TRBD1 TRBV5-1 16 - CASSLEGARGANVLTF TGCGCCAGCAGCTTGGAGGGGGCTAGAGGGGCCAACGTCCTGACTTTC
TRBJ1-1 TRBD1 TRBV6-1 14 few CASSDRTGSTEAFF TGTGCCAGCAGTGACCGGACAGGGAGCACTGAAGCTTTCTTT
TRBJ2-2 TRBD2 TRBV7-3 18 - CASSAASGRLSNTGELFF TGTGCCAGCAGCGCCGCTAGCGGGAGGCTTTCGAACACCGGGGAGCTGTTTTTT
TRBJ2-7 TRBD1 TRBV7-8 16 - CASSLAMQGAQYEQYF TGTGCCAGCAGCTTAGCGATGCAGGGGGCGCAGTACGAGCAGTACTTC
TRBJ2-3 TRBD1 TRBV19 14 - CASSIQQGSDTQYF TGTGCCAGTAGTATACAACAGGGGTCAGATACGCAGTATTTT
TRBJ2-2 TRBD1 TRBV7-8 15 - CASSLDQQGVGELFF TGTGCCAGCAGCTTAGATCAACAGGGGGTCGGGGAGCTGTTTTTT
TRBJ2-7 - TRBV6-1 14 - CASSENRASYEQYF TGTGCCAGCAGTGAAAACAGGGCCTCCTACGAGCAGTACTTC
TRBJ2-1 - TRBV6-5 13 few CASSYSSPPEQFF TGTGCCAGCAGTTACTCGAGTCCACCTGAGCAGTTCTTC
TRBJ2-3 - TRBV7-8 15 - CASSSYLATVDTQYF TGTGCCAGCAGCTCTTATCTAGCCACGGTGGATACGCAGTATTTT
TRBJ2-7 TRBD2 TRBV27 15 - CASSFGLAGVYEQYF TGTGCCAGCAGTTTTGGACTAGCGGGGGTCTACGAGCAGTACTTC